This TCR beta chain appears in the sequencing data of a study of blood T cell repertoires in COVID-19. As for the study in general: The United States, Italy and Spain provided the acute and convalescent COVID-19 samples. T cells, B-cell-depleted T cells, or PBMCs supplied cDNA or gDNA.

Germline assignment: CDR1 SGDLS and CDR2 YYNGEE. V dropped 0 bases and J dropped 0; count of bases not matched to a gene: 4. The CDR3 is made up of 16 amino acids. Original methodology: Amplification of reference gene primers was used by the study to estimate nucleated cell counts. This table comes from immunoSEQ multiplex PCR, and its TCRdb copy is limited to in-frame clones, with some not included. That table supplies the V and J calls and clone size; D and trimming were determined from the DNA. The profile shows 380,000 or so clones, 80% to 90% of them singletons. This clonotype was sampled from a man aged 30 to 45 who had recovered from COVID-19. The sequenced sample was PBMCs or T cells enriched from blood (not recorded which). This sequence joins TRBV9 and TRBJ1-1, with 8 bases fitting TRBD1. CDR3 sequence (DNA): TGTGCCAGCAGCGTAGGGCAGGGGGCTGTGAACACTGAAGCTTTCTTT. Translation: CASSVGQGAVNTEAFF.